A selection of T cell receptor beta chains follows, all from one sample in a study of response to subunit inactivated influenza vaccine. Each CDR3 protein is one row after TCRdb ran MiXCR on the RT-PCR reads. This table has 150,000 to 200,000 distinct CDR3 sequences, approximately 10% appearing once. The sample in question was non-naive T cells sorted from PBMCs, obtained more than 35 days after vaccination. These receptors all come from a man in his fifties or sixties who received an inactivated influenza vaccine. Each CDR3 is given with its conserved first and last residue. Fields, in order: J gene, CDR3 length, V gene, D gene, clone size, CDR3 protein, CDR3 DNA. A D gene is named only where the DNA matches it firmly. Clone sizes are given selectively: once, few, many, or a class where the clone is expanded.

j_call: TRBJ1-5
cdr3_length: 12
v_call: TRBV28
d_call: .
clone_size: many
cdr3_aa: CASSLRSQPQHF
cdr3_nt: TGTGCCAGCAGTTTAAGATCTCAGCCCCAGCATTTT

j_call: TRBJ2-2
cdr3_length: 15
v_call: TRBV2
d_call: TRBD2
clone_size: .
cdr3_aa: CASSETSGRTGELFF
cdr3_nt: TGTGCCAGCAGTGAGACTAGCGGACGAACCGGGGAGCTGTTTTTT

j_call: TRBJ2-2
cdr3_length: 16
v_call: TRBV7-2
d_call: .
clone_size: .
cdr3_aa: CASSLAIGGITGELFF
cdr3_nt: TGTGCCAGCAGCTTAGCCATAGGGGGAATCACCGGGGAGCTGTTTTTT

j_call: TRBJ1-2
cdr3_length: 20
v_call: TRBV7-8
d_call: .
clone_size: few
cdr3_aa: CASSLGALQGYIPSNYGYTF
cdr3_nt: TGTGCCAGCAGCTTAGGAGCCCTACAGGGATATATACCTTCTAACTATGGCTACACCTTC

j_call: TRBJ1-6
cdr3_length: 12
v_call: TRBV5-1
d_call: .
clone_size: many
cdr3_aa: CASSSGDSPLHF
cdr3_nt: TGCGCCAGCAGCTCTGGCGACTCACCCCTCCACTTT

j_call: TRBJ2-7
cdr3_length: 15
v_call: TRBV20-1
d_call: TRBD2
clone_size: many
cdr3_aa: CSARELAGGVYEQYF
cdr3_nt: TGCAGTGCTCGGGAACTAGCGGGGGGGGTATACGAGCAGTACTTC

j_call: TRBJ2-7
cdr3_length: 13
v_call: TRBV6-5
d_call: .
clone_size: .
cdr3_aa: CASSYEGAYEQYF
cdr3_nt: TGTGCCAGCAGTTACGAGGGGGCCTACGAGCAGTACTTC

j_call: TRBJ2-3
cdr3_length: 17
v_call: TRBV5-1
d_call: TRBD2
clone_size: few
cdr3_aa: CASSALTSGGATDTQYF
cdr3_nt: TGCGCCAGCAGCGCTCTGACTAGCGGGGGGGCGACAGATACGCAGTATTTT

j_call: TRBJ1-2
cdr3_length: 14
v_call: TRBV20-1
d_call: TRBD1
clone_size: few
cdr3_aa: CRPDGDRDADGYTF
cdr3_nt: TGCAGGCCCGACGGGGACAGGGATGCGGATGGCTACACCTTC

j_call: TRBJ1-1
cdr3_length: 14
v_call: TRBV3-1
d_call: .
clone_size: few
cdr3_aa: CASSPRFGGQGAFF
cdr3_nt: TGTGCCAGCAGCCCGCGGTTCGGGGGACAAGGAGCTTTCTTT

j_call: TRBJ2-2
cdr3_length: 18
v_call: TRBV4-3
d_call: .
clone_size: many
cdr3_aa: CASSQEPGTRLYTGELFF
cdr3_nt: TGCGCCAGCAGCCAAGAACCGGGGACTCGTCTTTACACCGGGGAGCTGTTTTTT

j_call: TRBJ1-3
cdr3_length: 15
v_call: TRBV6-5
d_call: .
clone_size: many
cdr3_aa: CASSYRLSTGNTIYF
cdr3_nt: TGTGCCAGCAGTTACCGCCTTTCAACTGGAAACACCATATATTTT

j_call: TRBJ2-1
cdr3_length: 15
v_call: TRBV11-2
d_call: .
clone_size: few
cdr3_aa: CASSLVSDSYNEQFF
cdr3_nt: TGTGCCAGCAGCTTAGTTTCAGACTCCTACAATGAGCAGTTCTTC

j_call: TRBJ2-4
cdr3_length: 17
v_call: TRBV7-2
d_call: TRBD1
clone_size: many
cdr3_aa: CASSLALTGAYKNIQYF
cdr3_nt: TGTGCCAGCAGCTTAGCACTGACAGGGGCTTACAAAAACATTCAGTACTTC

j_call: TRBJ2-2
cdr3_length: 17
v_call: TRBV4-1
d_call: TRBD1
clone_size: many
cdr3_aa: CASSLLGQGDYTGELFF
cdr3_nt: TGCGCCAGCAGCCTCCTAGGACAGGGGGACTACACCGGGGAGCTGTTTTTT

j_call: TRBJ2-5
cdr3_length: 14
v_call: TRBV12-3/TRBV12-4
d_call: .
clone_size: .
cdr3_aa: CASSSRGVAETQYF
cdr3_nt: TGTGCCAGCAGCTCAAGAGGAGTGGCGGAGACCCAGTACTTC

j_call: TRBJ2-2
cdr3_length: 14
v_call: TRBV11-2
d_call: .
clone_size: few
cdr3_aa: CASSFRGRTGELFF
cdr3_nt: TGTGCCAGCAGCTTTCGAGGCCGCACCGGGGAGCTGTTTTTT

j_call: TRBJ2-5
cdr3_length: 13
v_call: TRBV28
d_call: .
clone_size: .
cdr3_aa: CASSIRRPETQYF
cdr3_nt: TGTGCCAGCTCGATCCGGCGCCCAGAGACCCAGTACTTC

j_call: TRBJ2-3
cdr3_length: 13
v_call: TRBV6-5
d_call: .
clone_size: many
cdr3_aa: CASSSWDTDTQYF
cdr3_nt: TGTGCCAGCAGTTCGTGGGACACAGATACGCAGTATTTT

j_call: TRBJ1-2
cdr3_length: 14
v_call: TRBV3-1
d_call: TRBD1
clone_size: once
cdr3_aa: CASSQGQVNYGYTF
cdr3_nt: TGTGCCAGCAGCCAGGGACAGGTGAACTATGGCTACACCTTC

j_call: TRBJ2-1
cdr3_length: 16
v_call: TRBV25-1
d_call: .
clone_size: many
cdr3_aa: CASSDTSGVPYNEQFF
cdr3_nt: TGTGCCAGCAGTGATACTTCGGGAGTCCCCTACAATGAGCAGTTCTTC

j_call: TRBJ1-6
cdr3_length: 13
v_call: TRBV4-2
d_call: .
clone_size: .
cdr3_aa: CASTLGEDSPLHF
cdr3_nt: TGTGCCAGCACTCTCGGAGAGGATTCACCCCTCCACTTT

j_call: TRBJ2-7
cdr3_length: 13
v_call: TRBV20-1
d_call: TRBD1
clone_size: few
cdr3_aa: CSARGTGSYEQYF
cdr3_nt: TGCAGTGCTAGAGGGACAGGGTCCTACGAGCAGTACTTC

j_call: TRBJ2-1
cdr3_length: 15
v_call: TRBV6-4
d_call: TRBD2
clone_size: few
cdr3_aa: CASSELREGHGLGFF
cdr3_nt: TGTGCCAGCAGTGAGCTTCGGGAGGGCCATGGGTTGGGGTTCTTC

j_call: TRBJ2-1
cdr3_length: 14
v_call: TRBV27
d_call: TRBD2
clone_size: few
cdr3_aa: CASSPWTRNNEQFF
cdr3_nt: TGTGCCAGCAGTCCGTGGACTAGAAACAATGAGCAGTTCTTC

j_call: TRBJ1-2
cdr3_length: 17
v_call: TRBV20-1
d_call: TRBD1
clone_size: once
cdr3_aa: CSARSAFGQGGFYGYTF
cdr3_nt: TGCAGTGCTCGCTCCGCCTTCGGACAGGGAGGGTTCTATGGCTACACCTTC

j_call: TRBJ2-7
cdr3_length: 17
v_call: TRBV5-1
d_call: .
clone_size: many
cdr3_aa: CASSLSGAGMSSYEQYF
cdr3_nt: TGCGCCAGCAGCTTGTCTGGGGCGGGTATGAGCTCCTACGAGCAGTACTTC

j_call: TRBJ1-2
cdr3_length: 11
v_call: TRBV4-3
d_call: .
clone_size: few
cdr3_aa: CASRGFYGYTF
cdr3_nt: TGCGCCAGCCGAGGCTTCTATGGCTACACCTTC

j_call: TRBJ1-1
cdr3_length: 15
v_call: TRBV2
d_call: .
clone_size: many
cdr3_aa: CASSENPLMNTEAFF
cdr3_nt: TGTGCCAGCAGTGAAAACCCCCTCATGAACACTGAAGCTTTCTTT

j_call: TRBJ2-5
cdr3_length: 14
v_call: TRBV7-2
d_call: TRBD2
clone_size: many
cdr3_aa: CASSSNAGAETQYF
cdr3_nt: TGTGCCAGCAGCTCTAATGCGGGAGCAGAGACCCAGTACTTC

j_call: TRBJ1-4
cdr3_length: 14
v_call: TRBV20-1
d_call: .
clone_size: .
cdr3_aa: CSATPGGQNEKLFF
cdr3_nt: TGCAGTGCCACCCCCGGGGGGCAAAACGAAAAACTGTTTTTT

j_call: TRBJ2-2
cdr3_length: 14
v_call: TRBV5-6
d_call: TRBD1
clone_size: many
cdr3_aa: CASSLGTATGELFF
cdr3_nt: TGTGCCAGCAGCCTGGGGACAGCCACCGGGGAGCTGTTTTTT

j_call: TRBJ2-5
cdr3_length: 16
v_call: TRBV24-1
d_call: .
clone_size: .
cdr3_aa: CATSDSRVGLKGAQYF
cdr3_nt: TGTGCCACCAGTGATTCCCGGGTTGGGCTTAAGGGGGCCCAGTACTTC

j_call: TRBJ2-1
cdr3_length: 12
v_call: TRBV10-3
d_call: .
clone_size: many
cdr3_aa: CAIRGLDNEQFF
cdr3_nt: TGTGCCATCAGGGGGCTTGACAATGAGCAGTTCTTC

j_call: TRBJ1-1
cdr3_length: 14
v_call: TRBV7-2
d_call: .
clone_size: .
cdr3_aa: CASSLASTVPEAFF
cdr3_nt: TGTGCCAGCAGCTTAGCTTCGACAGTGCCTGAAGCTTTCTTT

j_call: TRBJ1-2
cdr3_length: 14
v_call: TRBV5-5
d_call: .
clone_size: .
cdr3_aa: CASSLELANYGYTF
cdr3_nt: TGTGCCAGCAGCTTGGAGCTGGCTAACTATGGCTACACCTTC

j_call: TRBJ2-2
cdr3_length: 13
v_call: TRBV6-2/TRBV6-3
d_call: .
clone_size: .
cdr3_aa: CASSYMPTGELFF
cdr3_nt: TGTGCCAGCAGTTATATGCCAACCGGGGAGCTGTTTTTT

j_call: TRBJ2-2
cdr3_length: 16
v_call: TRBV19
d_call: TRBD1
clone_size: .
cdr3_aa: CASSSRTGLGTGELFF
cdr3_nt: TGTGCCAGTAGTTCCCGGACAGGGCTGGGCACCGGGGAGCTGTTTTTT

j_call: TRBJ2-5
cdr3_length: 15
v_call: TRBV5-1
d_call: TRBD1
clone_size: many
cdr3_aa: CASSSQTGTKETQYF
cdr3_nt: TGCGCCAGCAGCTCCCAGACAGGGACCAAAGAGACCCAGTACTTC

j_call: TRBJ2-4
cdr3_length: 15
v_call: TRBV29-1
d_call: .
clone_size: .
cdr3_aa: CSVETGLTFKNIQYF
cdr3_nt: TGCAGCGTTGAGACAGGTCTTACGTTCAAAAACATTCAGTACTTC

j_call: TRBJ2-4
cdr3_length: 15
v_call: TRBV7-9
d_call: TRBD2
clone_size: few
cdr3_aa: CASSQGLAGWNIQYF
cdr3_nt: TGTGCCAGCAGCCAGGGACTAGCGGGATGGAACATTCAGTACTTC

j_call: TRBJ2-2
cdr3_length: 15
v_call: TRBV28
d_call: TRBD2
clone_size: many
cdr3_aa: CASNLLAGDTGELFF
cdr3_nt: TGTGCCAGCAACCTACTAGCGGGAGACACCGGGGAGCTGTTTTTT